This paragraph covers one TCR beta chain sequence. This record comes from a study of cytomegalovirus exposure and HLA in healthy donors. Researchers ran the PCR with 60 Vbeta and 13 Jbeta primers. The repertoire was sequenced with immunoSEQ multiplex PCR; TCRdb's copy has only in-frame clones and lacks some. The sample shows about 180,000 clones, around 72% of them seen only once. In germline, CDR1 is LNHNV, CDR2 YYDKDF (reference sequence). Trimming shortened V by 0 bases and J by 6 bases, and 11 bases separated the two germline ends. The CDR3 length is 14 residues. This TCR was recovered from a woman aged 45-65 years in good health and CMV-seropositive. The chain uses TRBV15 and TRBJ1-1, with D unresolved. The source material was PBMCs. CDR3 DNA sequence: TGTGCCACCAGCAGAGATCAGGCCTCCTCTGAAGCTTTCTTT. The encoded protein is CATSRDQASSEAFF. The full variable domain, rest sourced from reference TRBV15 and TRBJ1-1, is DAMVIQNPRYQVTQFGKPVTLSCSQTLNHNVMYWYQQKSSQAPKLLFHYYDKDFNNEADTPDNFQSRRPNTSFCFLDIRSPGLGDTAMYLCATSRDQASSEAFFGQGTRLTVV.